The 10 T cell receptor beta chains listed next were all sequenced from one sample in a study of CD8+CD57+ T cells in acquired aplastic anemia. TCR beta VDJ and CDR3 profiles were obtained from a genomic DNA template. TCRdb re-analysed the reads in MiXCR, keeping a single row per CDR3 protein. The sample yields approximately 59,000 distinct CDR3 sequences, roughly three fifths seen once. Flow cytometry had shown expanded CD8+CD57+ cells in the patients chosen for sequencing. Sequencing was done on a sample of sorted CD4+, CD8+, or CD8+CD57+ T cells (not recorded which) from PBMCs. The receptor source for this set is a human donor with aplastic anemia.

The rearrangement links TRBV4-1 to TRBJ2-7; 8 nucleotides match TRBD1. The trim removed 0 bases at V and 2 bases at J, leaving 0 bases unmatched. Germline assignment: CDR1 MGHRA and CDR2 YSYEKL. The CDR3 extends over 14 amino acids. The CDR3 DNA reads TGCGCCAGCAGCCAAGAGGACAGGGCCTACGAGCAGTACTTC. It encodes CASSQEDRAYEQYF.

This clonotype was seen a handful of times. This could be a read error, since a much larger clone is one nucleotide away. This rearrangement joins TRBV2 to TRBJ1-4; D is uncertain. The germline CDR1 and CDR2 sequences are SNHLY and FYNNEI. CDR3 length: 16 amino acids. Here the CDR3 reads CASSLFGEGTDEKLFF. The DNA of the CDR3 is TGTGCCAGCAGTCTTTTCGGGGAGGGAACTGATGAAAAACTGTTTTTT.

The J gene is TRBJ2-1, the V gene TRBV5-1; 8 bases map to TRBD1. The junction had 12 bases not matched to a gene; V was cut back by 2 bases and J by 8 bases. This CDR3 spans 16 amino acids. CDR1 SGHRS and CDR2 YFSETQ come from the germline V gene. CDR3 in DNA: TGCGCCAGCAGCTTTGTCAGTGGCCAGGGGGCGGATGAGCAGTTCTTC. This translates into CASSFVSGQGADEQFF. Together with reference TRBV5-1 and TRBJ2-1, the CDR3 gives the full variable domain: KAGVTQTPRYLIKTRGQQVTLSCSPISGHRSVSWYQQTPGQGLQFLFEYFSETQRNKGNFPGRFSGRQFSNSRSEMNVSTLELGDSALYLCASSFVSGQGADEQFFGPGTRLTVL.

Concerning this clonotype: This is likely a read error, given that the CDR3 carries no conserved phenylalanine or tryptophan at its end. The genes are TRBV19 and TRBJ2-7, with 7 bases fitting TRBD1. The CDR3 has 13 residues. Germline loops: CDR1 LNHDA, CDR2 SQIVND (reference sequence). Trimming removed 5 bases from V and 4 bases from J; junction bases left unmatched: 5. This CDR3 is CASSAGTVYEQYI. CDR3 nucleotides: TGTGCCAGTAGTGCCGGGACAGTGTACGAGCAGTACATC.

V is TRBV29-1 and J is TRBJ1-3, with a possible D match to TRBD1 (5 bases). Trimming took off 4 bases at V and 4 bases at J, with 20 bases between the two ends. This CDR3 has 16 amino acids. Germline V gene data show CDR1 as SQVTM and CDR2 as ANQGSEA. CDR3 nucleotides: TGCAGCGTTGTGGCCGCTATAGGAAGGGACGGAAACACCATATATTTT. Translating it yields CSVVAAIGRDGNTIYF.

This clonotype has just a few counts. The chain links TRBV11-1 to TRBJ2-5; a possible D gene is TRBD1 (6 bases). The V end was cut by 2 bases, the J end by 0 bases, with 16 bases between. CDR1 SGHAT and CDR2 FQDESV come from the germline V gene (reference sequence). This CDR3 spans 17 amino acids. CDR3 amino acids: CASSLIIRGGDQETQYF. CDR3 coding DNA: TGTGCCAGCAGCTTAATAATTCGAGGGGGAGACCAAGAGACCCAGTACTTC.

The chain employs TRBV7-8 and TRBJ2-3, with 10 nucleotides matching TRBD2. The germline CDR1 and CDR2 sequences are SGHVS and FQNEAQ. The CDR3 runs to 15 residues. J gave up 6 bases and V 5 bases, and 8 bases lay outside the gene matches. The chain's CDR3 is CASSLGTSAGDTQYF. CDR3 bases: TGTGCCAGCAGCCTCGGGACTAGCGCTGGGGATACGCAGTATTTT.

The chain employs TRBV29-1 and TRBJ1-1; D possibly corresponds to TRBD1 (5 bases). Trimming removed 4 bases at V and 2 bases at J, with 17 bases between. CDR1 is SQVTM, CDR2 ANQGSEA, per germline. The CDR3 runs to 15 residues. CDR3 DNA: TGCAGCGTTGTACCAGGGAGTTTGTCCAACACTGAAGCTTTCTTT. The encoded protein is CSVVPGSLSNTEAFF.

The chain links TRBV14 to TRBJ1-2; D unresolved. Germline CDR1 is SGHDN and CDR2 is FVKESK. This CDR3 contains 15 residues. Between the trimmed V and J ends, which lost 0 bases and 4 bases, there was a span of 12 bases. CDR3 in DNA: TGTGCCAGCAGCCAAGATTTTACTCAAGGCTATGGCTACACCTTC. Protein: CASSQDFTQGYGYTF.

This clonotype has just a few counts. The chain recombines TRBV25-1 with TRBJ2-3; 11 bases are a match to TRBD1. Per germline, CDR1 MGHDK and CDR2 SYGVNS. Trimming took 3 bases from V and 5 from J; bases not matched to a gene: 4. The CDR3 length is 15 residues. CDR3 residues: CASSERTGGLDTQYF. CDR3 in DNA: TGTGCCAGCAGTGAGAGGACAGGGGGCTTAGATACGCAGTATTTT.